These T cell receptor beta chains were read from a single sample in a study of control samples from healthy donors and cancer patients. Produced via immunoSEQ multiplex PCR; TCRdb's table is partial and in-frame only. The table has 400,000 to 450,000 clones, 75% to 95% seen once; the top ten hold just under 6.5%. Sequencing input: PBMCs. The source of these receptors is a man aged 35-49 years with head and neck cancer. Each CDR3 is given with its conserved first and last residue. Fields, in order: clone size, D gene, V gene, CDR3 length, J gene, CDR3 protein, CDR3 DNA. The D gene is left open where the match is weak. Size values are once, few and many counts, or a class for expanded clones, and some rows have none.

size: NA; D: NA; V: TRBV2; length: 15; J: TRBJ1-5; CDR3: CASSPEGNRRQPQHF; DNA: TGTGCCAGCAGCCCAGAGGGGAATCGGAGACAGCCCCAGCATTTT
size: NA; D: NA; V: TRBV18; length: 16; J: TRBJ2-1; CDR3: CASSPTPGASYNEQFF; DNA: TGTGCCAGCTCACCCACACCAGGAGCATCTTACAATGAGCAGTTCTTC
size: NA; D: NA; V: TRBV6-5; length: 12; J: TRBJ1-1; CDR3: CASSRRGGKAFF; DNA: TGTGCCAGCAGCCGTCGGGGCGGCAAAGCTTTCTTT
size: NA; D: NA; V: TRBV5-1; length: 15; J: TRBJ1-1; CDR3: CASSLEPGLNTEAFF; DNA: TGCGCCAGCAGCTTGGAACCAGGGTTGAACACTGAAGCTTTCTTT
size: NA; D: NA; V: TRBV28; length: 13; J: TRBJ1-2; CDR3: CASSFKHLGGYTF; DNA: TGTGCCAGCAGTTTCAAGCATTTGGGAGGCTACACCTTC
size: NA; D: NA; V: TRBV5-1; length: 12; J: TRBJ2-1; CDR3: CASLTDYNEQFF; DNA: TGCGCCAGCTTGACTGACTACAATGAGCAGTTCTTC
size: NA; D: NA; V: TRBV5-1; length: 12; J: TRBJ2-7; CDR3: CASSLNRYEQYF; DNA: TGCGCCAGCAGCTTGAACAGGTACGAGCAGTACTTC
size: NA; D: NA; V: TRBV2; length: 14; J: TRBJ1-3; CDR3: CASRSGLLGNTIYF; DNA: TGTGCCAGCAGGTCGGGACTCCTCGGAAACACCATATATTTT
size: NA; D: TRBD2; V: TRBV12-5; length: 19; J: TRBJ2-2; CDR3: CASALRGATSGRNTGELFF; DNA: TGTGCTAGTGCCCTCCGGGGGGCGACTAGCGGGCGGAACACCGGGGAGCTGTTTTTT
size: NA; D: TRBD1; V: TRBV30; length: 14; J: TRBJ1-6; CDR3: CAWRPGQGNSPLHF; DNA: TGTGCCTGGAGACCAGGACAGGGAAATTCACCCCTCCACTTT
size: NA; D: NA; V: TRBV10-3; length: 15; J: TRBJ1-2; CDR3: CAISDSPGEDYGYTF; DNA: TGTGCCATCAGTGACTCCCCCGGGGAGGACTATGGCTACACCTTC
size: NA; D: NA; V: TRBV7-8; length: 15; J: TRBJ1-4; CDR3: CASSRAGATNEKLFF; DNA: TGTGCCAGCAGCCGAGCGGGGGCAACTAATGAAAAACTGTTTTTT
size: NA; D: NA; V: TRBV24-1; length: 13; J: TRBJ2-5; CDR3: CATSVGAGETQYF; DNA: TGTGCCACCAGTGTGGGGGCCGGAGAGACCCAGTACTTC
size: NA; D: TRBD1; V: TRBV9; length: 17; J: TRBJ2-5; CDR3: CASSVVGDRGPPGAQYF; DNA: TGTGCCAGCAGCGTAGTAGGCGACAGGGGGCCACCGGGGGCCCAGTACTTC
size: NA; D: NA; V: TRBV5-6; length: 16; J: TRBJ2-7; CDR3: CASSPGPRGVGYEQYF; DNA: TGTGCCAGCAGCCCGGGGCCTAGGGGGGTGGGCTACGAGCAGTACTTC
size: NA; D: NA; V: TRBV5-4; length: 15; J: TRBJ1-6; CDR3: CASSPGTRRDSPLHF; DNA: TGTGCCAGCAGCCCCGGGACCCGACGCGATTCACCCCTCCACTTT
size: NA; D: TRBD2; V: TRBV6-1; length: 17; J: TRBJ2-1; CDR3: CASSELGLAGGPNEQFF; DNA: TGTGCCAGCAGTGAATTGGGACTAGCGGGAGGGCCGAATGAGCAGTTCTTC
size: NA; D: NA; V: TRBV7-2; length: 15; J: TRBJ2-7; CDR3: CASSLWQGGSYEQYF; DNA: TGTGCCAGCAGCTTATGGCAAGGGGGGTCCTACGAGCAGTACTTC
size: NA; D: NA; V: TRBV6-5; length: 12; J: TRBJ2-2; CDR3: CASASGTGELFF; DNA: TGTGCCAGCGCGTCGGGGACCGGGGAGCTGTTTTTT
size: NA; D: NA; V: TRBV24-1; length: 19; J: TRBJ1-1; CDR3: CATSASRASPFMKNTEAFF; DNA: TGTGCCACCAGTGCGTCCAGGGCCAGCCCTTTTATGAAGAACACTGAAGCTTTCTTT
size: NA; D: NA; V: TRBV30; length: 11; J: TRBJ1-1; CDR3: CAWSGDTEAFF; DNA: TGTGCCTGGAGCGGGGACACTGAAGCTTTCTTT
size: NA; D: NA; V: TRBV3-1/TRBV3-2; length: 14; J: TRBJ1-1; CDR3: CASSQGGWTTEAFF; DNA: TGTGCCAGCAGCCAAGGGGGGTGGACCACTGAAGCTTTCTTT
size: NA; D: TRBD2; V: TRBV3-1/TRBV3-2; length: 16; J: TRBJ2-5; CDR3: CASSQERSGGAETQYF; DNA: TGTGCCAGCAGCCAAGAGCGGAGCGGGGGGGCTGAGACCCAGTACTTC
size: NA; D: NA; V: TRBV19; length: 12; J: TRBJ1-5; CDR3: CASTYGGGPQHF; DNA: TGTGCCAGTACCTACGGAGGGGGGCCCCAGCATTTT
size: NA; D: TRBD2; V: TRBV27; length: 17; J: TRBJ2-1; CDR3: CASSRWLERENYNEQFF; DNA: TGTGCCAGCAGCCGTTGGCTCGAGCGGGAGAACTACAATGAGCAGTTCTTC
size: NA; D: TRBD2; V: TRBV4-2; length: 19; J: TRBJ2-3; CDR3: CASSRLPGLAGEGTDTQYF; DNA: TGTGCCAGCAGCCGTCTACCGGGACTAGCGGGAGAAGGTACAGATACGCAGTATTTT
size: NA; D: NA; V: TRBV4-1; length: 16; J: TRBJ1-4; CDR3: CASSLRGGATNEKLFF; DNA: TGCGCCAGCAGCCTCCGAGGGGGGGCAACTAATGAAAAACTGTTTTTT
size: NA; D: TRBD1; V: TRBV30; length: 14; J: TRBJ2-1; CDR3: CAWQPGTGTNEQFF; DNA: TGTGCCTGGCAACCCGGGACAGGGACCAATGAGCAGTTCTTC
size: NA; D: NA; V: TRBV7-3; length: 14; J: TRBJ2-7; CDR3: CASSPPGLIYEQYF; DNA: TGTGCCAGCAGCCCCCCCGGACTCATCTACGAGCAGTACTTC
size: NA; D: NA; V: TRBV29-1; length: 13; J: TRBJ1-1; CDR3: CSVEDHQGTEAFF; DNA: TGCAGCGTTGAAGATCATCAGGGCACTGAAGCTTTCTTT
size: NA; D: TRBD1; V: TRBV18; length: 15; J: TRBJ1-1; CDR3: CASSPQDRAHTEAFF; DNA: TGTGCCAGCTCACCTCAGGACAGGGCCCACACTGAAGCTTTCTTT
size: few; D: NA; V: TRBV9; length: 13; J: TRBJ1-5; CDR3: CASSVNSNQPQHF; DNA: TGTGCCAGCAGCGTAAACTCTAATCAGCCCCAGCATTTT
size: NA; D: NA; V: TRBV6-2/TRBV6-3; length: 14; J: TRBJ1-4; CDR3: CASSYETTNEKLFF; DNA: TGTGCCAGCAGTTACGAGACAACTAATGAAAAACTGTTTTTT
size: NA; D: NA; V: TRBV3-1/TRBV3-2; length: 17; J: TRBJ2-5; CDR3: CASTRGLLDSYQETQYF; DNA: TGTGCCAGCACTCGTGGGTTATTGGATTCGTACCAAGAGACCCAGTACTTC
size: NA; D: NA; V: TRBV5-6; length: 12; J: TRBJ2-3; CDR3: CASSLSGDTQYF; DNA: TGTGCCAGCAGCTTGTCGGGAGATACGCAGTATTTT
size: NA; D: NA; V: TRBV5-4; length: 15; J: TRBJ2-1; CDR3: CASSLVSGVYNEQFF; DNA: TGTGCCAGCAGCTTGGTGAGCGGAGTCTACAATGAGCAGTTCTTC
size: NA; D: TRBD1; V: TRBV9; length: 15; J: TRBJ1-6; CDR3: CASSEGQVQNSPLHF; DNA: TGTGCCAGCAGCGAGGGACAGGTCCAGAATTCACCCCTCCACTTT
size: NA; D: NA; V: TRBV28; length: 14; J: TRBJ1-1; CDR3: CASSGPGPNTEAFF; DNA: TGTGCCAGCAGTGGCCCGGGGCCCAACACTGAAGCTTTCTTT
size: NA; D: NA; V: TRBV10-2; length: 12; J: TRBJ2-5; CDR3: CASSEREETQYF; DNA: TGCGCCAGCAGTGAGAGGGAAGAGACCCAGTACTTC
size: NA; D: NA; V: TRBV10-3; length: 13; J: TRBJ2-7; CDR3: CAISDTRTYEQYF; DNA: TGTGCCATCAGTGATACACGTACCTACGAGCAGTACTTC
size: once; D: NA; V: TRBV10-3; length: 12; J: TRBJ2-7; CDR3: CAISAMSYEQYF; DNA: TGTGCCATCAGTGCAATGTCCTACGAGCAGTACTTC
size: NA; D: NA; V: TRBV5-1; length: 13; J: TRBJ1-1; CDR3: CASRTGLHTEAFF; DNA: TGCGCCAGCAGGACGGGGTTACACACTGAAGCTTTCTTT
size: NA; D: NA; V: TRBV21-1; length: 15; J: TRBJ2-2; CDR3: CASSLRQGGPGELFF; DNA: TGTGCCAGCAGCCTCCGACAGGGAGGTCCCGGGGAGCTGTTTTTT
size: NA; D: NA; V: TRBV3-1/TRBV3-2; length: 14; J: TRBJ2-7; CDR3: CASSQRTAFYEQYF; DNA: TGTGCCAGCAGCCAGCGAACAGCTTTCTACGAGCAGTACTTC
size: NA; D: TRBD1; V: TRBV5-6; length: 16; J: TRBJ1-5; CDR3: CASSWGQGESNQPQHF; DNA: TGTGCCAGCAGCTGGGGACAGGGGGAGAGCAATCAGCCCCAGCATTTT
size: NA; D: TRBD1; V: TRBV20-1; length: 13; J: TRBJ2-3; CDR3: CSASPGTGNTQYF; DNA: TGCAGTGCTAGTCCCGGGACAGGGAACACGCAGTATTTT